This T cell receptor (beta chain) was sequenced for a study of blood T cell repertoires in COVID-19. Study-wide context: Sites across the United States, Italy and Spain contributed samples from acute and convalescent COVID-19. PBMCs, B-cell-depleted T cells, or T cells provided the cDNA or gDNA that made up the material.

The CDR3 runs 12 residues. CDR1 and CDR2 (germline): SGHVS, FQNEAQ. Unmatched junction bases numbered 5, after V lost 9 bases and J lost 3 bases. Sequencing used immunoSEQ multiplex PCR; TCRdb keeps in-frame clones, though not all of them. This table has fewer than 150,000 clones, less than 90% appearing once. The source of this sequence is a woman in her 30s who had recovered from COVID-19. Sequencing was performed on peripheral blood. The chain employs TRBV7-8 and TRBJ2-7, with 7 bases aligning to TRBD1. CDR3 in DNA: TGTGCCAGTCGGGCAGGGGGCTACGAGCAGTACTTC. Amino acid sequence: CASRAGGYEQYF.